The rows below give T cell receptor beta chains drawn from one sample of a study of Ad26.COV2.S vaccination and SARS-CoV-2 variants. The repertoire was sequenced with immunoSEQ multiplex PCR; TCRdb's copy has only in-frame clones and lacks some. In the table there are 400,000 to 450,000 clones, roughly 90% of which are singletons. This material consisted of peripheral blood, taken in a trial of Ad26.COV2.S vaccine versus placebo. These receptors were collected from a person aged 18-60 years who received the Ad26.COV2.S COVID-19 vaccine or a placebo. CDR3s leave out the opening cysteine and the closing phenylalanine or tryptophan. Fields, in order: clone size, V gene, J gene, CDR3 protein. Size tells how often a clone was seen (once, few, many) or the class of an expanded clone, and some rows leave it out.

NA,TRBV6-2/TRBV6-3,TRBJ1-3,ASSSRGEELRGNTIY
NA,TRBV29-1,TRBJ2-7,SAGTGTYEQY
NA,TRBV7-9,TRBJ2-2,ASSLELGAGVLF
NA,TRBV7-2,TRBJ2-5,ASSQDRGTETQY
NA,TRBV7-2,TRBJ2-7,ASSSGLASSYEQY
NA,TRBV10-1,TRBJ2-3,ANVGGTGTSGSTDTQY
NA,TRBV6-5,TRBJ2-2,ASTRARTGELF
NA,TRBV1,TRBJ2-1,TSSLGFRERGYREQF
NA,TRBV30,TRBJ1-5,AWSGGTLGQPQH
NA,TRBV7-9,TRBJ1-4,ASNLPGGQEKLF
NA,TRBV19,TRBJ2-7,ASSTLAGGPEQY
few,TRBV18,TRBJ1-1,ASSPISDNTEAF
once,TRBV6-6,TRBJ2-1,ATGVWREDNEQF
NA,TRBV15,TRBJ2-1,ATSTGLDPYNEQF
once,TRBV4-1,TRBJ2-5,ASSQERAGDRETQY
NA,TRBV6-1,TRBJ2-3,ASSEGQAVTDTQY
NA,TRBV11-2,TRBJ2-1,ASSLTAVQNEQF
NA,TRBV29-1,TRBJ2-1,SVEVGWDSYNEQF
few,TRBV14,TRBJ2-2,ASSLRSQGALNTGELF
NA,TRBV7-2,TRBJ1-4,ASSLAGQGINEKLF
NA,TRBV11-3,TRBJ2-3,ASTTGGGRQY
NA,TRBV5-4,TRBJ1-1,ASSLRGYEAF
NA,TRBV27,TRBJ2-1,ASSILISGRDYNEQF
once,TRBV27,TRBJ1-3,ASSLYGTGGFGNTIY
NA,TRBV12-3/TRBV12-4,TRBJ2-7,ASRASSYEQY
NA,TRBV6-2/TRBV6-3,TRBJ2-5,ASSWANYQETQY
NA,TRBV28,TRBJ2-5,ASSFVSPPLETQY
NA,TRBV6-5,TRBJ1-4,ASSYSKQGYEKLF
NA,TRBV29-1,TRBJ2-2,SASGLAGELAGELF
many,TRBV29-1,TRBJ2-3,SVLRTSGNADTQY
NA,TRBV15,TRBJ2-5,ATSRDFGGGETQY
NA,TRBV18,TRBJ2-1,ASSTGQINEQF
NA,TRBV6-5,TRBJ1-1,ASKQLFRDPMAF
NA,TRBV20-1,TRBJ2-3,SASIVVSDYTQY
NA,TRBV4-3,TRBJ2-1,ASSQGQTNEQF
NA,TRBV5-4,TRBJ2-4,ASSVAGGVAGKNIQY
NA,TRBV10-2,TRBJ2-1,ASSAGGYNEQF
NA,TRBV6-2/TRBV6-3,TRBJ2-7,ASSSGLAGGPNEQY
NA,TRBV6-5,TRBJ2-5,ASSYLSGQTQY
NA,TRBV20-1,TRBJ2-7,SARGGYEQY
NA,TRBV10-2,TRBJ1-5,ASSEGETYNQPQH
NA,TRBV7-6,TRBJ2-4,ASSLEAGTLAKNIQY
NA,TRBV14,TRBJ1-2,ASSQVVSYGYT
NA,TRBV6-4,TRBJ2-1,ASSDSPYNEQF
once,TRBV9,TRBJ2-1,ASSPPGAAVAYNEQF
NA,TRBV9,TRBJ1-4,ASSVAPGLNEKLF
NA,TRBV24-1,TRBJ1-5,ATSEGRASQPQH
NA,TRBV5-1,TRBJ2-5,ASSLPGVAETQY
NA,TRBV4-3,TRBJ1-3,ASSQDSGVGSGNTIY
few,TRBV30,TRBJ2-5,AWSVRETQY
NA,TRBV5-1,TRBJ1-5,ASKAGTGEQPQH
NA,TRBV27,TRBJ1-5,ASSRGQGFQPQH
NA,TRBV7-8,TRBJ1-6,ASRLEGSSYNSPLH